This is a list of T cell receptor beta chains from one sample in a study of blood T cells in healthy people across ages. TCRdb re-called the 5' RACE reads through MiXCR, storing one row per CDR3 protein. Of over 1.5 million distinct CDR3 sequences detected, 49% appear once; the ten largest clones hold 2.1%. What was sequenced was blood. Receptors originate from a woman in her thirties or forties in good health. CDR3s include the opening cysteine and the closing phenylalanine or tryptophan. D genes are given only for firm matches. Clone sizes are given selectively: once, few, many, or a class where the clone is expanded.

TRBV9	TRBJ2-1	TRBD2	17	few	CASSVGASGYSYNEQFF	TGTGCCAGCAGCGTAGGAGCTAGCGGGTACTCCTACAATGAGCAGTTCTTC
TRBV4-2	TRBJ2-6	.	18	few	CASSQNRDSTLGANVLTF	TGTGCCAGCAGCCAAAACCGGGACTCCACTCTCGGGGCCAACGTCCTGACTTTC
TRBV9	TRBJ2-1	.	14	.	CASSVDVSYNEQFF	TGTGCCAGCAGCGTAGATGTCAGCTACAATGAGCAGTTCTTC
TRBV5-1	TRBJ1-2	TRBD1	15	.	CASSSDRGAVGGYTF	TGCGCCAGCAGCTCGGACAGGGGGGCCGTGGGTGGCTACACCTTC
TRBV20-1	TRBJ2-3	.	14	.	CSSFPAAYTDTQYF	TGCAGTTCCTTCCCGGCTGCTTACACAGATACGCAGTATTTT
TRBV7-2	TRBJ2-3	.	16	.	CASSSQGGLGTDTQYF	TGTGCCAGCAGCTCGCAGGGGGGTCTCGGCACAGATACGCAGTATTTT
TRBV27	TRBJ2-1	TRBD2	16	.	CASSLLSGSPGGEQFF	TGTGCCAGCAGTTTACTAAGCGGGAGCCCAGGCGGTGAGCAGTTCTTC
TRBV12-3/TRBV12-4	TRBJ2-3	.	13	.	CASGPFRTDTQYF	TGTGCCAGCGGCCCCTTTCGCACAGATACGCAGTATTTT
TRBV4-3	TRBJ2-6	.	18	.	CASSQGGTGISGANVLTF	TGCGCCAGCAGCCAAGGAGGCACAGGGATCTCTGGGGCCAACGTCCTGACTTTC
TRBV12-3/TRBV12-4	TRBJ1-1	TRBD1	18	.	CASSWGQGWKRMNTEAFF	TGTGCCAGCAGTTGGGGACAGGGGTGGAAGCGAATGAACACTGAAGCTTTCTTT
TRBV28	TRBJ1-2	.	12	.	CASSPSAGGYTF	TGTGCCAGCAGTCCTTCGGCAGGTGGCTACACCTTC
TRBV7-2	TRBJ2-3	.	16	.	CASSLGGGASADTQYF	TGTGCCAGCAGCTTAGGGGGGGGGGCCTCGGCAGATACGCAGTATTTT
TRBV11-2	TRBJ2-7	TRBD1	15	.	CASSLFPGQVVEQYF	TGTGCCAGCAGCTTATTCCCGGGACAGGTTGTCGAGCAGTACTTC
TRBV10-3	TRBJ2-3	.	17	few	CAISESVGTIPTDTQYF	TGTGCCATCAGTGAGTCCGTGGGTACCATCCCCACAGATACGCAGTATTTT